These 6 T cell receptor beta chains were sequenced from one sample in a study of CD8 T cells in Susac syndrome. A quantity of roughly 0.5 to 1 ug RNA underwent reverse transcription using random hexamers. TCRdb ran MiXCR on the immunoSEQ multiplex PCR reads and lists one entry per CDR3 protein. This sample has some 300,000 distinct CDR3 sequences, with approximately 90% found just once. The sequencing input was CD8+ T cells from PBMCs. These receptors were collected from a human donor with multiple sclerosis.

Details on this clonotype: A much larger clone differs by one base, so this may be a read error. The CDR3 sequence: CASSFEETQYF. The CDR3 nucleotides read TGTGCCAGCAGCTTCGAAGAGACCCAGTACTTC. The V gene is TRBV11-2, the J gene TRBJ2-5; D is unresolved. CDR1 is SGHAT, CDR2 FQNNGV, per germline. Trimming removed 3 bases from V and 3 bases from J, with 2 bases in between. The CDR3 length is 11 residues. The whole variable domain, remainder taken from reference TRBV11-2 and TRBJ2-5, is EAGVAQSPRYKIIEKRQSVAFWCNPISGHATLYWYQQILGQGPKLLIQFQNNGVVDDSQLPKDRFSAERLKGVDSTLKIQPAKLEDSAVYLCASSFEETQYFGPGTRLLVL.

On this clonotype itself: The germline gene is not matched at one end of the junction; a read error may be the cause. J is TRBJ1-1 and V is TRBV7-7, with no clear D. Germline lookup yields CDR1 SSHAT and CDR2 FNYEAQ (reference sequence). The CDR3 loop spans 14 amino acids. This CDR3 reads CASSLNLASPEAFF. The DNA for the CDR3 is TGTGCTAGCAGCCTCAACCTGGCGAGCCCTGAAGCTTTCTTT. Full variable domain (remainder filled in from reference TRBV7-7 and TRBJ1-1): GAGVSQSPRYKVTKRGQDVTLRCDPISSHATLYWYQQALGQGPEFLTYFNYEAQPDKSGLPSDRFSAERPEGSISTLTIQRTEQRDSAMYRCASSLNLASPEAFFGQGTRLTVV.

The rearrangement uses TRBV12-3 or TRBV12-4 and TRBJ2-5; 7 bases map to TRBD1. This CDR3 region has 15 residues. V was clipped by 3 bases and J by 2 bases; unmatched bases: 6. The CDR3 nucleotides are TGTGCCAGCAGTTTTTCCCTCAGGGGGCAAGAGACCCAGTACTTC. Its translation: CASSFSLRGQETQYF.

The chain is built from TRBV7-9 and TRBJ1-4; D is possibly TRBD1 (5 bases). V shed 4 bases and J shed 7 bases, with 19 bases lying between them. The CDR3 loop spans 16 amino acids. Germline CDR1 SEHNR, CDR2 FQNEAQ (reference sequence). CDR3 residues: CASSSPLRREGEKLFF. The DNA of the CDR3 is TGTGCCAGCAGCTCCCCTCTTCGCAGGGAGGGTGAAAAACTGTTTTTT. Together with reference TRBV7-9 and TRBJ1-4, the CDR3 gives the full variable domain: DTGVSQNPRHKITKRGQNVTFRCDPISEHNRLYWYRQTLGQGPEFLTYFQNEAQLEKSRLLSDRFSAERPKGSFSTLEIQRTEQGDSAMYLCASSSPLRREGEKLFFGSGTQLSVL.

The J gene is TRBJ1-5, the V gene TRBV15, with 11 bases that match TRBD1. Germline CDR1 reads LNHNV; CDR2 reads YYDKDF (reference sequence). The junction had 10 bases not matched to a gene; V was cut back by 0 bases and J by 6 bases. This CDR3 contains 18 residues. The CDR3 DNA reads TGTGCCACCAGCAGAGATGCAGGACAGGGGGCGCAGGGTCAGCCCCAGCATTTT. Amino acid sequence: CATSRDAGQGAQGQPQHF.

This chain links TRBV4-1 with TRBJ2-3; D call uncertain. The germline V gene encodes CDR1 MGHRA and CDR2 YSYEKL. V was shortened by 1 base and J by 5 bases, with 16 bases between the two germline ends. This CDR3 region has 16 residues. The CDR3 loop is CASSQASGLDVDTQYF. CDR3 nucleotides: TGCGCCAGCAGCCAAGCATCCGGGTTAGATGTAGATACGCAGTATTTT.